This T cell receptor beta chain derives from a study of cytomegalovirus exposure and HLA in healthy donors (dated by TCRdb to about 2017). Looking at the study overall: According to a later analysis, one platform produced both the 120 validation repertoires and the 666 repertoires of the first cohort. The study aimed to test whether cataloging public T cell receptors could reveal signatures of past pathogen exposure. Besides the first cohort of 666 subjects, a separate validation cohort made up of over a hundred different subjects was used. The study combined high-throughput TCR immunosequencing, statistical association of individual TCRs with disease status, and machine learning to predict cytomegalovirus infection status.

Library prep was done by the immunoSEQ multiplex PCR assay. The published analysis was carried out like this. To diagnose cytomegalovirus status from the catalog of TCR beta chain sequences, a statistical classification framework was built. Drawn from immuneACCESS, this table holds only the in-frame rearrangements with V and J called that TCRdb kept. Clones are partly lost; checked studies trace under half to an unresolved V gene and leave the rest unexplained. The V and J calls and the clone size are those of that table, but D and trimming were determined from the DNA. This sample has fewer than 150,000 clones in its table, and 80% to 90% of those were observed once. Together, the top ten hold around 8% of the sample. Separate from the roughly 700-subject first cohort, the validation cohort of roughly 110 subjects was the group to which the donors belonged. Notes on this clone: There is no known antigen for this receptor. No base quality information exists; no much larger clone differs at one position.

The CDR3 runs 12 amino acids, cysteine and phenylalanine included. Only the CDR3 DNA stays, 36 bases, in frame from base 1. The V and J ends are trimmed by 6 bases and 0 bases, leaving 2 bases between them. According to the germline V gene (reference sequence), CDR1 reads MNHEY and CDR2 reads SMNVEV. General findings and caveats noted by the study authors: All 120 or so repertoires were used to score co-occurrence in the validation cohort in a later analysis, because that analysis had no HLA typing for the cohort. In both the original and validation cohorts, the classifier was reported to diagnose cytomegalovirus status with high specificity and sensitivity. Of the cluster scores, around 95% were above 0 in a later analysis, which found that TCRs clustered in the first cohort also tended to co-occur in the approximately 120 validation repertoires. Most TCR sequences were observed very rarely across donors, whereas some public TCRs were present in many individuals. The authors suggested that the approach could potentially be extended to other disease states and immunological phenotypes. The study gave a list of more than 150 TCR beta chains associated with cytomegalovirus. Three of the identified cytomegalovirus-associated TCR beta chains were confirmed in vitro to be specific for cytomegalovirus antigens.

In this chain, TRBV27 is recombined with TRBJ1-4; the D gene lacks a confident call. The sequencing input was PBMCs. The sequence was collected from a woman younger than 35 in good health and CMV-seropositive. The base sequence is TGTGCCAGCAGCACAACTAATGAAAAACTGTTTTTT. Its translation reads: CASSTTNEKLFF.